A single T cell receptor beta chain is shown here with its context. Original processing notes: Cell counts per sample came from amplifying reference gene primers. Repertoires were generated with immunoSEQ multiplex PCR, while TCRdb's copy carries only in-frame clones and drops some. The V and J calls and the clone size are those of that table, but D and trimming were determined from the DNA. The profile shows around 120,000 clones, 55% to 75% of them singletons. These data are taken from a study of blood T cell repertoires in COVID-19. Whole-study context: Sources were T cells, B-cell-depleted T cells, or PBMCs; the material itself was cDNA or gDNA.

V lost 5 bases and J 1 base, leaving 10 bases between the germline ends. Germline V lookup: CDR1 SNHLY, CDR2 FYNNEI. This CDR3 contains 14 residues. The specimen was peripheral blood. This receptor was identified in a woman aged 70 to 79 with acute or convalescent COVID-19. V gene TRBV2 combines with J gene TRBJ2-3, with D possibly being TRBD2 (5 bases). CDR3: CASSRAGGTDTQYF. In DNA, the CDR3 is TGTGCCAGCAGTCGCGCCGGGGGCACAGATACGCAGTATTTT. Looking up the rest from reference TRBV2 and TRBJ2-3 gives the full variable domain: EPEVTQTPSHQVTQMGQEVILRCVPISNHLYFYWYRQILGQKVEFLVSFYNNEISEKSEIFDDQFSVERPDGSNFTLKIRSTKLEDSAMYFCASSRAGGTDTQYFGPGTRLTVL.